The clone carrying this T cell receptor beta chain was found a few times. Unique molecular identifiers were incorporated into the prepared TCRbeta library. TCRdb reprocessed the PCR reads via MiXCR and lists one record per CDR3 protein. The table includes approximately 89,000 distinct CDR3 sequences, roughly 16% detected once. V was pared by 4 bases and J by 3 bases, with 5 bases between. The length of the CDR3 is 12 residues. Germline V gives CDR1 SGHAT, CDR2 FQNNGV. This record belongs to a study of T-cell reconstitution after alpha-beta-depleted transplantation in children. The sequence derives from a male patient aged 2 to 10 who had a stem cell transplant for acute lymphoblastic leukemia, so the T cells may come from the graft donor. Here the sequenced sample was PBMCs, mostly from graft donor cells, taken 180 days after TCRalphabeta/CD19-depleted stem cell transplant. The chain has TRBV11-2 and TRBJ2-3, with no clear D. CDR3 in DNA: TGTGCCAGCAGCTCCACAACAGATACGCAGTATTTT. This gives the protein CASSSTTDTQYF.